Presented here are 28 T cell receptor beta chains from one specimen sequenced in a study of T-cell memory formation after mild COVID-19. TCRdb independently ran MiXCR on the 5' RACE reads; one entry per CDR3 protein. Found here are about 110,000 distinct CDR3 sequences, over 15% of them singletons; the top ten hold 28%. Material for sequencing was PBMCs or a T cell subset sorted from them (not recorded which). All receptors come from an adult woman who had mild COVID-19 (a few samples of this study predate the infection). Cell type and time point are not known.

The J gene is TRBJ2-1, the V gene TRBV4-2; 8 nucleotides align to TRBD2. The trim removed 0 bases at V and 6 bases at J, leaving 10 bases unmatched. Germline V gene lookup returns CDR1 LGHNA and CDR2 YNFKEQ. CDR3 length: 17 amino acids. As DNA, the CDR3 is TGTGCCAGCAGCCAAGATACAGCGGCGGGGGGCCCCAATGAGCAGTTCTTC. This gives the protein CASSQDTAAGGPNEQFF.

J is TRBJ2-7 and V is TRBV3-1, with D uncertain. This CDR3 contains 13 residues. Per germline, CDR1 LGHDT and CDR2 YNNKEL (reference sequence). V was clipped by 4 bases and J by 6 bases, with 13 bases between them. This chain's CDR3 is CASSPSEGIEQYF. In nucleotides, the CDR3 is TGTGCCAGCAGCCCCAGTGAAGGTATCGAGCAGTACTTC.

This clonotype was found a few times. The CDR3 region is CASSAGGLAGPRDEQFF. DNA of the CDR3: TGTGCCAGCAGTGCCGGGGGACTAGCGGGACCTCGGGATGAGCAGTTCTTC. The V call is TRBV9, the J call TRBJ2-1; 13 bases line up with TRBD2. Germline V gene sequence: CDR1 SGDLS, CDR2 YYNGEE. V shed 5 bases and J 8 bases; nucleotides not matched to a gene: 13. This CDR3 is 17 amino acids long.

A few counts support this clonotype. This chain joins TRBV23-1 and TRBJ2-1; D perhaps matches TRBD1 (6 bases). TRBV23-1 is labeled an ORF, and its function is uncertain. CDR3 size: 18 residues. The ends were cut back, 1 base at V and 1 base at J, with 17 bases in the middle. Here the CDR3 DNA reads TGCGCCAGCAGTCAATTCGACAGGTCTTCCCTGTCCTACAATGAGCAGTTCTTC. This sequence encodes CASSQFDRSSLSYNEQFF.

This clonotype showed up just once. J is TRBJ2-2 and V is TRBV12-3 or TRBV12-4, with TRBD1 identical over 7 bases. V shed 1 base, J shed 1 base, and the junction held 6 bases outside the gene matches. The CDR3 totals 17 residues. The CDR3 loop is CASSLGSGDRNTGELFF. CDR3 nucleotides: TGTGCCAGCAGTTTAGGTTCAGGGGACAGGAACACCGGGGAGCTGTTTTTT.

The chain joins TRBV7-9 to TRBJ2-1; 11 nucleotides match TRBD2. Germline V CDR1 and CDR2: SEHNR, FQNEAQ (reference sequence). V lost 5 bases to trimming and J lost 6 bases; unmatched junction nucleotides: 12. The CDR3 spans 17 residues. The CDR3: CASSTTRTSGSLNEQFF. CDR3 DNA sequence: TGTGCCAGCAGCACCACCCGGACTAGCGGGTCGCTCAATGAGCAGTTCTTC.

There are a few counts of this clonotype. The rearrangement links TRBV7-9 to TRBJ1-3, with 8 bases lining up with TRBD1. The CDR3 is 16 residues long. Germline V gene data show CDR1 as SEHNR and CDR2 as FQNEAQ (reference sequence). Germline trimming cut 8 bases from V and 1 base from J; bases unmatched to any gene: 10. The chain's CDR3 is CASQETGEGSGNTIYF. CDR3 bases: TGTGCCAGCCAAGAGACAGGGGAAGGGTCTGGAAACACCATATATTTT.

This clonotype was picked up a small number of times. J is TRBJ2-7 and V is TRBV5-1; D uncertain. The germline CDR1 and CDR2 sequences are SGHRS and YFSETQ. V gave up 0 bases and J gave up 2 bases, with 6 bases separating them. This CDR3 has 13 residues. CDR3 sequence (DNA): TGCGCCAGCAGCTTGGACAGTGCCTACGAGCAGTACTTC. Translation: CASSLDSAYEQYF.

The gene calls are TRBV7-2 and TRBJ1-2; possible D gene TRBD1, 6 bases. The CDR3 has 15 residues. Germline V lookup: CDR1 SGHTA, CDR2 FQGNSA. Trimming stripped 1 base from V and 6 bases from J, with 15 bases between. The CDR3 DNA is TGTGCCAGCAGCTTAGGATTGGGGGGCTGGAATGGCTACACCTTC. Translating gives CASSLGLGGWNGYTF.

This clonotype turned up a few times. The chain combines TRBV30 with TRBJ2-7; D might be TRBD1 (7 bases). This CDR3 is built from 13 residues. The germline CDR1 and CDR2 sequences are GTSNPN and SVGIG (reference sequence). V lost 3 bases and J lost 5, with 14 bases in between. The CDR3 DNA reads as TGTGCCTGGAGCGGCGGCAGGGGGGACGAGCAGTACTTC. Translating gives CAWSGGRGDEQYF.

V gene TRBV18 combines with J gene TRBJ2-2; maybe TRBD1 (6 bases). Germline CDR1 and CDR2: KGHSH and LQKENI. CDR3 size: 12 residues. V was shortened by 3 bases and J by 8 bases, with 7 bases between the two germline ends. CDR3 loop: CASSPGTGELFF. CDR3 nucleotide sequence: TGTGCCAGCTCACCCGGGACAGGGGAGCTGTTTTTT.

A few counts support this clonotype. CDR3 DNA: TGCGCCAGCAGCCAAGATCCGGGCGAAGAGACCCAGTACTTC. It encodes CASSQDPGEETQYF. The chain has TRBV4-1 and TRBJ2-5, with no clear D. The CDR3 spans 14 residues. Germline CDR1 and CDR2: MGHRA and YSYEKL. V lost 0 bases and J lost 3, with 8 bases in between.

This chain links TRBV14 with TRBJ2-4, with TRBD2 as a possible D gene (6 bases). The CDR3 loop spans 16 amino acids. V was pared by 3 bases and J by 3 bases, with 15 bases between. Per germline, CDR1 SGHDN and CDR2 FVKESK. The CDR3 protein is CASSHRPGEGKNIQYF. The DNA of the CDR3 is TGTGCCAGCAGCCATCGCCCGGGGGAAGGCAAAAACATTCAGTACTTC.

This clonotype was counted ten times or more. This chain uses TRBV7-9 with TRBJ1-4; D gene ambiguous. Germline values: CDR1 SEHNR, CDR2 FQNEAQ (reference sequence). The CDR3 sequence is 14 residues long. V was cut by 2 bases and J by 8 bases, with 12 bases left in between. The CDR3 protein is CASSLTPRGEKLFF. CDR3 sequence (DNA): TGTGCCAGCAGCTTAACACCACGAGGGGAAAAACTGTTTTTT. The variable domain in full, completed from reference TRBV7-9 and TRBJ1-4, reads DTGVSQNPRHKITKRGQNVTFRCDPISEHNRLYWYRQTLGQGPEFLTYFQNEAQLEKSRLLSDRFSAERPKGSFSTLEIQRTEQGDSAMYLCASSLTPRGEKLFFGSGTQLSVL.

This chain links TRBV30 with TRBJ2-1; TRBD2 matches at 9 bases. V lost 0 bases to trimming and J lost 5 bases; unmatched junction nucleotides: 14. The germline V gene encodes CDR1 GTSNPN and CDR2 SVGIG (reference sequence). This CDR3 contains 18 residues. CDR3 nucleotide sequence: TGTGCCTGGAGTGTATGGAAGGTTGGCGGGAGGGCCAACAATGAGCAGTTCTTC. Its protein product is CAWSVWKVGGRANNEQFF.

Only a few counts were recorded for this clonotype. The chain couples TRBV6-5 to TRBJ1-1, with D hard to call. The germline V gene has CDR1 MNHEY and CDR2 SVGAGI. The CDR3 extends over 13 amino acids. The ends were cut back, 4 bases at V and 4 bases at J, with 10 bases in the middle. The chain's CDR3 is CASSSSGGTEAFF. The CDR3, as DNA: TGTGCCAGCAGTTCCTCGGGTGGCACTGAAGCTTTCTTT.

In DNA form, the CDR3 reads TGCAGCGTTGCAACAGGGGGCGTTGAAGCTTTCTTT. Translated: CSVATGGVEAFF. The V gene is TRBV29-1, the J gene TRBJ1-1, with TRBD1 identical over 9 bases. Germline values: CDR1 SQVTM, CDR2 ANQGSEA. V gave up 4 bases and J gave up 7 bases; unmatched junction bases: 4. The CDR3 has 12 residues.

The CDR3: CSAAEESYNEQFF. For the CDR3, the DNA is TGCAGTGCTGCCGAAGAGTCCTACAATGAGCAGTTCTTC. V usage is TRBV20-1 and J usage is TRBJ2-1; D is uncertain. Germline V gene data show CDR1 as DFQATT and CDR2 as SNEGSKA (reference sequence). CDR3 length: 13 residues. V dropped 5 bases and J dropped 1 base, with 9 bases sitting between them.

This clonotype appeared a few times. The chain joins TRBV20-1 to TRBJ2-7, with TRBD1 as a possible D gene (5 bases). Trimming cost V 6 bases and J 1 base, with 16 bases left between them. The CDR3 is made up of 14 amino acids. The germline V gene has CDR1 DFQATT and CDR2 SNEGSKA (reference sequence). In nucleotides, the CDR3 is TGCAGTGCAGAAGACAGCCTCTCTTCCTACGAGCAGTACTTC. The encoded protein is CSAEDSLSSYEQYF.

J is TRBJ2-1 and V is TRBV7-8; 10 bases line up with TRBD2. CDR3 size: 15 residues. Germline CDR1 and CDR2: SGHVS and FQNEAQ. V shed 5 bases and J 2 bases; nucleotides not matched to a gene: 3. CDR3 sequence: CASSPLAGAYNEQFF. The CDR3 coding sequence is TGTGCCAGCAGCCCCCTAGCGGGAGCCTACAATGAGCAGTTCTTC.

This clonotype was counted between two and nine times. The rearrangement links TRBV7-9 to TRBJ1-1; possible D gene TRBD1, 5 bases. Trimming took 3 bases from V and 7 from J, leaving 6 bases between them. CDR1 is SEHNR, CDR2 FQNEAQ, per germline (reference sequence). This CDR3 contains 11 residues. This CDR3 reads CASSFGGEAFF. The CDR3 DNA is TGTGCCAGCAGCTTCGGGGGTGAAGCTTTCTTT.

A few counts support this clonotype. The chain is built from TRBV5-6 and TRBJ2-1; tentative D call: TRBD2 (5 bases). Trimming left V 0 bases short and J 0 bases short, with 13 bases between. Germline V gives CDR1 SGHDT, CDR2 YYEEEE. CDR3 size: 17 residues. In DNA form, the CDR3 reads TGTGCCAGCAGCTTGGTGACTATATCCTACTCCTACAATGAGCAGTTCTTC. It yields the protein CASSLVTISYSYNEQFF. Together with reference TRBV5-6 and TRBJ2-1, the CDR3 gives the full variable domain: DAGVTQSPTHLIKTRGQQVTLRCSPKSGHDTVSWYQQALGQGPQFIFQYYEEEERQRGNFPDRFSGHQFPNYSSELNVNALLLGDSALYLCASSLVTISYSYNEQFFGPGTRLTVL.

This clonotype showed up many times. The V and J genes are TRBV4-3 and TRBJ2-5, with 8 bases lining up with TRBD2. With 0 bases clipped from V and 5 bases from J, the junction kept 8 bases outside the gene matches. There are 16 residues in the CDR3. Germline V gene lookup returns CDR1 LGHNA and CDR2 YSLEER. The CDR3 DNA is TGCGCCAGCAGCCAAGATCCTGCGGGAGGAGTGGAGACCCAGTACTTC. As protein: CASSQDPAGGVETQYF.

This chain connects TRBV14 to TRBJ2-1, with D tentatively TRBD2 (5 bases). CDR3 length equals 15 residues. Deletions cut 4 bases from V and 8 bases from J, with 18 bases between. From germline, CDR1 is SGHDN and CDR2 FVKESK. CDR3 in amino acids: CASSRPEAPGDEQFF. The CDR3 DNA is TGTGCCAGCAGCCGCCCGGAGGCCCCCGGGGATGAGCAGTTCTTC.

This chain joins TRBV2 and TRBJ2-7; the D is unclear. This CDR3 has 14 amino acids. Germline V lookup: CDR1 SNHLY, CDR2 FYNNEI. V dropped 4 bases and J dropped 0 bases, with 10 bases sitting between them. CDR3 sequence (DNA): TGTGCCAGCAGTGGGAAGGCAGCCTCCTACGAGCAGTACTTC. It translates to CASSGKAASYEQYF.

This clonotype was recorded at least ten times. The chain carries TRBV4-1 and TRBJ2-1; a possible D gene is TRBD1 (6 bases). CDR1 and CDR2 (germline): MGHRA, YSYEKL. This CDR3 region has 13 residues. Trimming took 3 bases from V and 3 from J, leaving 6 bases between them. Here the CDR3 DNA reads TGCGCCAGCAGCCAGGACAGCTACAATGAGCAGTTCTTC. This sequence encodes CASSQDSYNEQFF.

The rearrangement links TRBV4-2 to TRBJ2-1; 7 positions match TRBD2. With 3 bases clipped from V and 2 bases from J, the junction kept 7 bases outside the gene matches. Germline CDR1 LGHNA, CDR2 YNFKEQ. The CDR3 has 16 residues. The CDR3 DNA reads TGTGCCAGCAGCCACACCGGGGGGAAGGCCTACAATGAGCAGTTCTTC. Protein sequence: CASSHTGGKAYNEQFF.

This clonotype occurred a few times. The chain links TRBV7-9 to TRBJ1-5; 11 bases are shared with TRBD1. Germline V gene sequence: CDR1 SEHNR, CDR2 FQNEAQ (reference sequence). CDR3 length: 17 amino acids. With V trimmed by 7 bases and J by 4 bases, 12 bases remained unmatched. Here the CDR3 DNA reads TGTGCCAGCACCTCCGAGGATGGGACAGGGGGGAATCAGCCCCAGCATTTT. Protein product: CASTSEDGTGGNQPQHF. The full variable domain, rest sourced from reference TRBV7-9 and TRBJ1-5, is DTGVSQNPRHKITKRGQNVTFRCDPISEHNRLYWYRQTLGQGPEFLTYFQNEAQLEKSRLLSDRFSAERPKGSFSTLEIQRTEQGDSAMYLCASTSEDGTGGNQPQHFGDGTRLSIL.